Here is one T cell receptor (beta chain) with its context. Its specificity is unknown. Each CDR3 protein gets one entry after TCRdb re-called the 5' RACE reads with MiXCR. The table records about 430,000 distinct CDR3 sequences, more than 20% of them present only once. This sample is part of a study of T-cell memory formation after mild COVID-19. The wider study: TCR clusters were mostly donor specific. Study-wide points: Clones shrinking from day 15 to 85 showed even CD4/CD8 mixes; later expanders tilted CD4+. The study detected some responding clones in pre-infection memory, suggesting cross-reactive memory joined.

The CDR3 runs to 15 residues. V gave up 3 bases and J gave up 7 bases; unmatched junction bases: 11. The germline gives CDR1 DFQATT, CDR2 SNEGSKA (reference sequence). The sequence came from an adult woman who had mild COVID-19 (a few samples of this study predate the infection). Cell type and time point are not known. The V gene is TRBV20-1, the J gene TRBJ1-2; 10 positions match TRBD1. Material for sequencing was PBMCs or a T cell subset sorted from them (not recorded which). CDR3 sequence reads: CSARTGGMIISGYTF. DNA of the CDR3: TGCAGTGCTAGGACAGGGGGCATGATAATCTCTGGCTACACCTTC.